The rows below give T cell receptor beta chains drawn from one sample of a study of T cells after yellow fever vaccination. In TCRdb, the 5' RACE reads were re-called with MiXCR into one record per CDR3 protein. The table includes some 120,000 distinct CDR3 sequences, around 15% detected once. This specimen was CD8+ T cells sorted from PBMCs, taken 5 days after the yellow fever booster vaccination. Receptors originate from a man between 18 and 35 years old who received the YFV17D yellow fever vaccine. Both conserved end residues are part of each CDR3. Each record gives: J gene, V gene, D gene, clone size, CDR3 protein, CDR3 DNA. D genes are given only for firm matches. A row's size may be missing; if present it is once, few, many or a size class.

TRBJ2-1 TRBV12-3/TRBV12-4 TRBD2 . CASSSPGGGYNEQFF TGTGCCAGCAGCTCTCCCGGGGGGGGTTACAATGAGCAGTTCTTC
TRBJ2-1 TRBV12-3/TRBV12-4 . few CASRRDSNEQFF TGTGCCAGCAGGCGGGACAGCAATGAGCAGTTCTTC
TRBJ1-5 TRBV6-6 . . CASSYSSAGYQPQHF TGTGCCAGCAGTTACTCGAGTGCAGGATATCAGCCCCAGCATTTT
TRBJ2-3 TRBV12-3/TRBV12-4 TRBD2 few CASSLSGRTDTQYF TGTGCCAGCAGTTTATCCGGGAGGACAGATACGCAGTATTTT
TRBJ2-7 TRBV12-3/TRBV12-4 TRBD1 . CASQGAGHYEQYF TGTGCCAGCCAGGGGGCGGGGCACTACGAGCAGTACTTC
TRBJ2-7 TRBV4-3 . few CASSQSPGLEQYF TGCGCCAGCAGCCAGTCTCCGGGGCTCGAGCAGTACTTC
TRBJ2-7 TRBV19 . few CASSIQGWGAHEQYF TGTGCCAGTAGTATCCAAGGCTGGGGAGCCCACGAGCAGTACTTC
TRBJ1-1 TRBV6-5 . . CASSIGGGNTEAFF TGTGCCAGCAGCATAGGGGGGGGAAACACTGAAGCTTTCTTT
TRBJ1-1 TRBV4-1 . few CASSQGGGHTEAFF TGCGCCAGCAGCCAAGGCGGGGGGCACACTGAAGCTTTCTTT
TRBJ1-5 TRBV6-5 . . CASSRQVGSNQPQHF TGTGCCAGCAGTCGGCAGGTGGGGAGCAATCAGCCCCAGCATTTT
TRBJ2-3 TRBV7-3 TRBD2 . CASSNIAGAHTDTQYF TGTGCCAGCAGCAATATAGCGGGGGCCCACACAGATACGCAGTATTTT
TRBJ2-5 TRBV4-1 . many CASSQDHPTRVGIETQYF TGCGCCAGCAGCCAAGATCACCCCACAAGGGTGGGCATCGAGACCCAGTACTTC
TRBJ2-5 TRBV7-6 . few CASSLEEGFEETQYF TGTGCCAGCAGCTTAGAAGAGGGGTTTGAAGAGACCCAGTACTTC
TRBJ2-7 TRBV21-1 . many CASSKDEGSYEQYF TGTGCCAGCAGCAAGGACGAGGGCTCCTACGAGCAGTACTTC
TRBJ1-6 TRBV4-3 TRBD1 many CASSPGTGYNSPLHF TGCGCCAGCAGCCCCGGGACAGGTTATAATTCACCCCTCCACTTT
TRBJ1-2 TRBV28 . . CASSPSANGYTF TGTGCCAGCAGTCCCTCGGCCAATGGCTACACCTTC
TRBJ1-1 TRBV11-2 . . CASSLARVMNTEAFF TGTGCCAGCAGCTTAGCGCGGGTCATGAACACTGAAGCTTTCTTT
TRBJ2-1 TRBV2 TRBD2 . CASPPGGGEQFF TGTGCCAGCCCCCCGGGGGGTGGTGAGCAGTTCTTC
TRBJ2-3 TRBV18 TRBD2 few CASSSPGLANADTQYF TGTGCCAGCTCATCGCCGGGACTAGCTAACGCAGATACGCAGTATTTT
TRBJ1-1 TRBV4-1 . . CASSQGSRVFGTEAFF TGCGCCAGCAGCCAAGGGTCGCGGGTGTTTGGCACTGAAGCTTTCTTT
TRBJ2-5 TRBV4-1 TRBD1 many CASSEGQGRETQYF TGCGCCAGCAGCGAGGGACAGGGGCGGGAGACCCAGTACTTC
TRBJ2-1 TRBV12-3/TRBV12-4 . . CASSSLMGGNEQFF TGTGCCAGCAGCTCTTTGATGGGGGGCAATGAGCAGTTCTTC
TRBJ1-1 TRBV4-1 . . CASSQGWAAGAEAFF TGCGCCAGCAGCCAAGGGTGGGCCGCAGGGGCCGAAGCTTTCTTT
TRBJ1-4 TRBV7-2 . . CAIGDATNEKLFF TGTGCCATCGGAGATGCAACTAATGAAAAACTGTTTTTT
TRBJ2-3 TRBV4-1 . few CASSQYHTREDTQYF TGCGCCAGCAGCCAGTACCACACACGAGAAGATACGCAGTATTTT
TRBJ1-4 TRBV6-5 . . CASSYDRDEKLFF TGTGCCAGCAGTTACGACAGAGATGAAAAACTGTTTTTT
TRBJ2-1 TRBV7-6 TRBD1 once CASSFRQGEQFF TGTGCCAGCAGCTTCCGACAGGGAGAGCAGTTCTTC
TRBJ2-5 TRBV9 TRBD2 . CASGTSGRQETQYF TGTGCCAGTGGGACTAGCGGGCGTCAAGAGACCCAGTACTTC
TRBJ2-2 TRBV7-2 . . CASSSRGLVTGELFF TGTGCCAGCAGCTCCAGGGGCCTGGTAACCGGGGAGCTGTTTTTT
TRBJ2-2 TRBV7-8 . . CASRTSGELFF TGTGCCAGCCGAACGTCGGGGGAGCTGTTTTTT
TRBJ1-2 TRBV7-3 . . CASSLSPRTGSSDGYTF TGTGCCAGCAGCTTATCCCCGAGGACGGGTTCTTCGGATGGCTACACCTTC
TRBJ2-3 TRBV4-3 . few CASSHVRTDTQYF TGCGCCAGCAGCCACGTCAGGACAGATACGCAGTATTTT
TRBJ2-1 TRBV20-1 TRBD1 few CSATTGTGGSNEQFF TGCAGTGCTACAACCGGGACAGGGGGTTCCAATGAGCAGTTCTTC
TRBJ2-5 TRBV11-1 . . CASSFTGPQETQYF TGTGCCAGCAGTTTTACAGGGCCCCAAGAGACCCAGTACTTC
TRBJ2-2 TRBV6-2/TRBV6-3 TRBD2 . CASSEAGGDTGELFF TGTGCCAGCAGTGAAGCGGGGGGGGACACCGGGGAGCTGTTTTTT
TRBJ1-2 TRBV12-3/TRBV12-4 TRBD1 few CASSLGPGQGSSDYTF TGTGCCAGCAGTTTAGGACCGGGACAGGGTTCCTCAGACTACACCTTC
TRBJ1-2 TRBV20-1 . few CSARGAATNYGYTF TGCAGTGCTAGAGGGGCCGCGACTAACTATGGCTACACCTTC
TRBJ1-2 TRBV4-3 . . CASSQDEGFDYGYTF TGCGCCAGCAGCCAAGACGAGGGTTTCGACTATGGCTACACCTTC
TRBJ2-3 TRBV4-1 TRBD2 . CASSQESGLAGTLLGTDTQYF TGCGCCAGCAGCCAAGAGAGCGGTCTAGCGGGGACTCTTCTGGGCACAGATACGCAGTATTTT
TRBJ2-7 TRBV5-6 . few CASTKTGAYEQYF TGTGCCAGCACAAAAACCGGAGCCTACGAGCAGTACTTC
TRBJ2-1 TRBV7-6 . many CASSLAGDNEQFF TGTGCCAGCAGCTTAGCAGGGGACAATGAGCAGTTCTTC
TRBJ1-2 TRBV3-1 . . CASSRAWTEAGGYTF TGTGCCAGCAGTCGAGCCTGGACAGAGGCTGGGGGCTACACCTTC
TRBJ2-3 TRBV7-2 TRBD1 many CASSLRTGGWDTQYF TGTGCCAGCAGCTTAAGGACAGGGGGTTGGGATACGCAGTATTTT
TRBJ1-5 TRBV20-1 . . CSSGDPSNQPQHF TGCAGTTCGGGGGACCCTAGCAATCAGCCCCAGCATTTT
TRBJ2-2 TRBV5-5 TRBD1 few CASKTGNAGELFF TGTGCCAGCAAGACAGGGAACGCCGGGGAGCTGTTTTTT